What follows is one TCR beta chain and its context. This clonotype was picked up a small number of times. The specificity of this receptor is unknown. No much larger clonotype is one base removed from it; base qualities were not supplied. The sample was run on an Illumina HiSeq 2500. Quantitative 5'-RACE with molecular barcodes was used to prepare TCR beta libraries. As for the original processing: To identify disease-linked TCR variants, a new computational method was used, one built on a probabilistic model of VDJ rearrangement. TCRdb reprocessed the public reads (quality trimming at Q25 with fastp, clone calling with MiXCR) and kept in-frame beta chains. Each entry is one CDR3 protein sequence, shown with its most common DNA and genes. The V and J calls reflect TCRdb's pipeline rather than the authors' work. This sample gives 150,000 to 200,000 distinct CDR3 sequences in total; around a third of them show up just once. Clones ranked in the top ten supply approximately 5.9% of the sample.

This record comes from a study of CD8 T cells in ankylosing spondylitis (dated by TCRdb to the late 2010s). Context from the whole study: T cell receptor beta repertoires were profiled in healthy donors and ankylosing spondylitis patients so that disease-linked TCR variants could be found. Peripheral blood samples were taken, and synovial fluid was additionally collected from ankylosing spondylitis patients. The full study cohort comprised about 25 ankylosing spondylitis patients and over a hundred healthy donors. General conclusions and limits of the study: Blood from ankylosing spondylitis patients appeared to be characterized by a TCR beta motif made up of under ten highly homologous amino acid variants. Some motif variants had previously been reported in the synovial fluid and blood of reactive arthritis patients, which suggests shared mechanisms of disease initiation. The disease-linked clones had a CD8+ phenotype and were found at relatively low frequencies in peripheral blood. According to the report, matched synovial fluid samples from ankylosing spondylitis patients were significantly enriched for the disease-linked clones.

Synovial fluid samples were paired with blood samples taken from the same ankylosing spondylitis patients. According to the germline V gene (reference sequence), CDR1 reads SEHNR and CDR2 reads FQNEAQ. V lost 1 base and J lost 7 bases, and the count of bases not matched to a germline gene is 5. The CDR3 runs 16 amino acids, cysteine and phenylalanine included. The CDR3 DNA has 48 bases and is translated from base 1. The chain employs TRBV7-9 and TRBJ1-4; 11 nucleotides in the junction match TRBD1. Input material: synovial fluid, either unsorted or a sorted T cell fraction (not recorded which). The sequence derives from a male donor with ankylosing spondylitis. The CDR3 protein: CASSLGTGGGTEKLFF. The DNA sequence is given as TGTGCCAGCAGCTTAGGGACAGGGGGCGGAACTGAAAAACTGTTTTTT.